Shown below are 10 T cell receptor beta chains from a single sample sequenced in a study of blood T cell repertoires in COVID-19. Produced via immunoSEQ multiplex PCR; TCRdb's table is partial and in-frame only. The data hold under 550,000 clones, with roughly 90% observed a single time. Sequencing was done on a sample of peripheral blood. The receptors come from a man younger than 30 with COVID-19, enrolled during active disease.

The J gene is TRBJ2-1, the V gene TRBV19; TRBD2 might be the D (6 bases). This CDR3 has 18 residues. The ends were cut back, 3 bases at V and 7 bases at J, with 25 bases in the middle. Germline V gene sequence: CDR1 LNHDA, CDR2 SQIVND (reference sequence). The CDR3 here is CASSILLLVSGVRNEQFF. For the CDR3, the DNA is TGTGCCAGTAGTATTTTATTATTGGTGTCGGGAGTTAGGAATGAGCAGTTCTTC.

The V gene is TRBV7-6, the J gene TRBJ1-1; 8 nucleotides agree with TRBD1. The CDR3 contains 13 residues. J gave up 4 bases and V 5 bases, and 3 bases lay outside the gene matches. Germline-derived CDR1 and CDR2 are SGHVS and FNYEAQ. The CDR3 is CASSPTGGTEAFF. The CDR3 coding sequence is TGTGCCAGCAGCCCAACAGGGGGCACTGAAGCTTTCTTT.

This sequence joins TRBV18 and TRBJ2-3; TRBD1 agrees at 10 bases. The germline gives CDR1 KGHSH, CDR2 LQKENI. The CDR3 covers 16 residues. With 5 bases clipped from V and 0 bases from J, the junction kept 5 bases outside the gene matches. CDR3 in DNA: TGTGCCAGCTCAACCTGGACAGGGGGGAGCACAGATACGCAGTATTTT. This codes for CASSTWTGGSTDTQYF.

The chain links TRBV3-1 (or the pseudogene TRBV3-2) to TRBJ1-2, with TRBD1 as a possible D gene (5 bases). Trimming left V 0 bases short and J 7 bases short, with 12 bases between. Germline values: CDR1 LGHDT, CDR2 YNNKEL (reference sequence). This CDR3 is 14 amino acids long. CDR3 DNA sequence: TGTGCCAGCAGCCAAGATCGTAGGGGCATTGGCTACACCTTC. This sequence encodes CASSQDRRGIGYTF.

This chain joins TRBV27 and TRBJ2-2, with 8 bases fitting TRBD2. The CDR3 is 15 amino acids. Trimming cost V 2 bases and J 2 bases; bases outside gene matches: 1. Germline values: CDR1 MNHEY, CDR2 SMNVEV (reference sequence). CDR3 nucleotides: TGTGCCAGCAGTTTACTAGCGGGCAACACCGGGGAGCTGTTTTTT. Translated: CASSLLAGNTGELFF.

In its sample, this clone was seen a few times. V is TRBV7-9 and J is TRBJ2-7; 7 positions match TRBD1. The length of the CDR3 is 12 residues. Germline CDR1 SEHNR, CDR2 FQNEAQ (reference sequence). Germline trimming cut 6 bases from V and 4 bases from J; bases unmatched to any gene: 3. The DNA for the CDR3 is TGTGCCAGCAGTGAGACAGGGTACGAGCAGTACTTC. This sequence encodes CASSETGYEQYF.

This clone is a singleton in its sample. This chain connects TRBV19 to TRBJ2-3; 13 bases agree with TRBD2. The CDR3 runs to 16 residues. V lost 2 bases to trimming and J lost 6 bases; unmatched junction nucleotides: 5. The germline V gene encodes CDR1 LNHDA and CDR2 SQIVND (reference sequence). CDR3 sequence: CASSIYTSGGADTQYF. CDR3 bases: TGTGCCAGTAGTATATACACTAGCGGGGGGGCGGATACGCAGTATTTT.

The chain carries TRBV21-1 and TRBJ2-1; the table calls TRBD2, which could not be checked here. TRBV21-1 is reported as a pseudogene. This CDR3 spans 13 amino acids. CDR3 amino acids: CASSNTSRNEQFF. CDR3 coding DNA: TGTGCCAGCAGCAATACTAGCCGCAATGAGCAGTTCTTC.

This chain connects TRBV6-1 to TRBJ1-5; D is ambiguous. Germline values: CDR1 MNHNS, CDR2 SASEGT. This CDR3 contains 16 residues. Trimming took off 2 bases at V and 2 bases at J, with 13 bases between the two ends. Here the CDR3 reads CASSEPVSGGNQPQHF. CDR3 nucleotide sequence: TGTGCCAGCAGTGAACCGGTCAGTGGAGGCAATCAGCCCCAGCATTTT.

This sequence joins TRBV18 and TRBJ2-3, with D possibly TRBD1 on 5 matching bases. The CDR3 is made up of 15 amino acids. Germline V gene sequence: CDR1 KGHSH, CDR2 LQKENI. V was shortened by 2 bases and J by 2 bases, with 11 bases between the two germline ends. This chain's CDR3 is CASSPDQGSTDTQYF. The CDR3 DNA follows: TGTGCCAGCTCACCAGATCAGGGATCCACAGATACGCAGTATTTT.